These 29 T cell receptor beta chains originate from one sample sequenced in a study of breast tumors, draining lymph nodes, adjacent tissues. Axillary draining lymph nodes of breast cancer patients supplied the node samples. Each CDR3 protein gets one entry after TCRdb re-called the multiplex PCR reads with MiXCR. This table holds about 100,000 distinct CDR3 sequences, 21% found once. Sequenced input: axillary lymph node tissue. The source of these receptors is a female donor with breast cancer. Some clones in this sample may be carry-over from other donors' samples.

This clonotype was counted at least ten times. V and J are TRBV24-1 and TRBJ2-7, with D unresolved. The CDR3 contains 15 residues. V gave up 2 bases and J gave up 4 bases, with 14 bases separating them. Germline V CDR1 and CDR2: KGHDR, SFDVKD. As DNA, the CDR3 is TGTGCCACCAGTGATTCCGCGAGCGTGAGATACGAGCAGTACTTC. It encodes CATSDSASVRYEQYF.

Many counts were recorded for this clonotype. This chain links TRBV7-8 with TRBJ1-2, with 9 positions matching TRBD1. Germline CDR1 SGHVS, CDR2 FQNEAQ. The CDR3 spans 15 residues. With 2 bases clipped from V and 6 bases from J, the junction kept 7 bases outside the gene matches. DNA for the CDR3: TGTGCCAGCAGCTTAATTTGGGACAGGGCGGATGGCTACACCTTC. It specifies CASSLIWDRADGYTF.

This clonotype showed up just a few times. The chain links TRBV5-5 to TRBJ2-6, with TRBD2 identical over 8 bases. Trimming took 0 bases from V and 3 from J; bases not matched to a gene: 5. Germline assignment: CDR1 SGHKS and CDR2 YYEKEE (reference sequence). The CDR3 has 17 amino acids. CDR3 residues: CASSLVEAGGGANVLTF. DNA of the CDR3: TGTGCCAGCAGCTTGGTAGAGGCGGGAGGTGGGGCCAACGTCCTGACTTTC. The variable domain in full, with the rest retrieved from reference TRBV5-5 and TRBJ2-6, is DAGVTQSPTHLIKTRGQQVTLRCSPISGHKSVSWYQQVLGQGPQFIFQYYEKEERGRGNFPDRFSARQFPNYSSELNVNALLLGDSALYLCASSLVEAGGGANVLTFGAGSRLTVL.

Concerning this clonotype: A much larger clonotype is one base distant, so this may be a read error. The chain recombines TRBV10-3 with TRBJ1-2; D gene unclear. CDR3 length: 12 amino acids. Trimming pared 5 bases from V and 0 bases from J, leaving 4 bases between. From germline, CDR1 is ENHRY and CDR2 SYGVKD. In DNA form, the CDR3 reads TGTGCCATCAGTACTGCTAACTATGGCTACACCTTC. This translates into CAISTANYGYTF.

This clonotype was seen at least ten times. This chain joins TRBV6-6 and TRBJ1-2, with 7 bases that match TRBD1. The junction had 14 bases not matched to a gene; V was cut back by 6 bases and J by 4 bases. The CDR3 totals 16 residues. Germline V gene data show CDR1 as MNHNY and CDR2 as SVGAGI (reference sequence). The DNA for the CDR3 is TGTGCCAGCAGGTCAACCCGAGGGACAGCTGCCTATGGCTACACCTTC. It encodes CASRSTRGTAAYGYTF.

This clonotype was seen many times. The CDR3 here is CSARVPGGGDEKLFF. The CDR3 region has the DNA TGCAGTGCTAGAGTCCCGGGTGGAGGAGATGAAAAACTGTTTTTT. The V and J genes are TRBV20-1 and TRBJ1-4; D not certain. The CDR3 runs 15 residues. Per germline, CDR1 DFQATT and CDR2 SNEGSKA (reference sequence). The V end lost 1 base, the J end lost 6 bases, and 15 bases lay between the germline ends.

Many counts were recorded for this clonotype. This rearrangement joins TRBV5-6 to TRBJ2-5, with D perhaps matching TRBD1 (5 bases). The CDR3 spans 14 residues. The germline V and J ends were trimmed by 1 base and 2 bases, with 9 bases remaining between them. Germline-derived CDR1 and CDR2 are SGHDT and YYEEEE. The CDR3 region is CASSLPGLQETQYF. For the CDR3, the DNA is TGTGCCAGCAGCTTGCCAGGGTTGCAAGAGACCCAGTACTTC. Full variable domain (missing parts from reference TRBV5-6 and TRBJ2-5): DAGVTQSPTHLIKTRGQQVTLRCSPKSGHDTVSWYQQALGQGPQFIFQYYEEEERQRGNFPDRFSGHQFPNYSSELNVNALLLGDSALYLCASSLPGLQETQYFGPGTRLLVL.

This clonotype was counted many times. This chain uses TRBV4-2 with TRBJ2-7, with D uncertain. There are 14 residues in the CDR3. V lost 0 bases, J lost 2 bases, and 8 bases lay in between. The V gene's germline CDR1 is LGHNA and CDR2 YNFKEQ. CDR3 DNA: TGTGCCAGCAGCCAAGAGCCCCTAACCTACGAGCAGTACTTC. This sequence encodes CASSQEPLTYEQYF.

This clonotype was seen many times. The genes are TRBV11-2 and TRBJ2-1; perhaps D is TRBD1 or TRBD2 (5 bases each). V shed 1 base and J shed 6 bases, with 13 bases lying between them. This CDR3 is built from 15 residues. The V gene's germline CDR1 is SGHAT and CDR2 FQNNGV. CDR3 amino acids: CASSLVGGAPNEQFF. Written as DNA, the CDR3 is TGTGCCAGCAGCTTAGTTGGGGGAGCGCCCAATGAGCAGTTCTTC.

There are many counts of this clonotype. The gene calls are TRBV6-6 and TRBJ1-4; D is uncertain. This CDR3 has 14 amino acids. Trimming left V 7 bases short and J 2 bases short, with 11 bases between. Per germline, CDR1 MNHNY and CDR2 SVGAGI (reference sequence). In DNA, the CDR3 is TGTGCCAGCATTGTGGGTCTTACTAATGAAAAACTGTTTTTT. This sequence encodes CASIVGLTNEKLFF.

As for this clonotype: This sequence may be a read error, since a much larger clone differs from it by one base. V and J are TRBV30 and TRBJ2-1, with no clear D. The CDR3 loop spans 14 amino acids. Germline assignment: CDR1 GTSNPN and CDR2 SVGIG (reference sequence). The ends were cut back, 3 bases at V and 9 bases at J, with 18 bases in the middle. In nucleotides, the CDR3 is TGTGCCTGGAGGGATTTCCGAAAAGCGAGTGAGCAGTTCTTC. Amino acids: CAWRDFRKASEQFF. The full variable domain, with the rest looked up from reference TRBV30 and TRBJ2-1, is SQTIHQWPATLVQPVGSPLSLECTVEGTSNPNLYWYRQAAGRGLQLLFYSVGIGQISSEVPQNLSASRPQDRQFILSSKKLLLSDSGFYLCAWRDFRKASEQFFGPGTRLTVL.

On this clonotype: A much larger clonotype is one base distant, so this may be a read error. The rearrangement links TRBV3-1 to TRBJ1-2; 7 positions agree with TRBD1. CDR3 length equals 16 residues. CDR1 and CDR2 from the germline V gene are LGHDT and YNNKEL (reference sequence). CDR3 region: CASSQALGQELYGCTF. The DNA for the CDR3 is TGTGCCAGCAGCCAAGCCCTTGGACAGGAGCTCTATGGCTGCACCTTC.

This sequence joins TRBV28 and TRBJ1-5; TRBD1 agrees at 10 bases. The germline CDR1 and CDR2 sequences are MDHEN and SYDVKM. This CDR3 spans 15 amino acids. V shed 8 bases and J 4 bases; nucleotides not matched to a gene: 8. The CDR3 loop is CASHYGTGENQPQHF. CDR3 DNA: TGTGCCAGCCACTACGGGACAGGGGAGAATCAGCCCCAGCATTTT.

In this sample, this clonotype turned up a few times. V usage is TRBV18 and J usage is TRBJ2-5; D may be TRBD1 (5 bases). This CDR3 spans 14 amino acids. Germline V gene sequence: CDR1 KGHSH, CDR2 LQKENI. Trimming took off 6 bases at V and 2 bases at J, with 13 bases between the two ends. The CDR3 DNA is TGTGCCAGCTCGCAAGGGGTGGATCAAGAGACCCAGTACTTC. Its protein is CASSQGVDQETQYF.

This clonotype showed up many times. This rearrangement joins TRBV20-1 to TRBJ2-1; possibly TRBD2 for D (5 bases). The CDR3 extends over 15 amino acids. The V gene lost 0 bases and the J gene lost 5 bases, with 14 bases spanning the gap. Germline assignment: CDR1 DFQATT and CDR2 SNEGSKA (reference sequence). CDR3 residues: CSARDPGRVHNEQFF. In DNA, the CDR3 is TGCAGTGCTAGAGACCCCGGGCGGGTCCACAATGAGCAGTTCTTC.

This clonotype has a count of ten or more. The V call is TRBV4-1, the J call TRBJ2-5; D gene uncertain. V lost 2 bases, J lost 2 bases, and 6 bases lay in between. Per germline, CDR1 MGHRA and CDR2 YSYEKL. The CDR3 totals 13 residues. This CDR3 is CASSQLQQETQYF. DNA for the CDR3: TGCGCCAGCAGCCAATTACAGCAAGAGACCCAGTACTTC.

This clonotype was counted ten times or more. CDR3 in DNA: TGTGCCAGCAGCTTAATCCCCAATGAGCAGTTCTTC. Its protein product is CASSLIPNEQFF. The V call is TRBV7-3, the J call TRBJ2-1; D remains ambiguous. V was pared by 1 base and J by 6 bases, with 4 bases between. The V gene's germline CDR1 is SGHTA and CDR2 FQGTGA. This CDR3 contains 12 residues.

This clonotype was observed at least ten times. This chain joins TRBV6-6 and TRBJ1-4, with 11 positions matching TRBD1. Germline trimming cut 2 bases from V and 6 bases from J; bases unmatched to any gene: 5. CDR1 is MNHNY and CDR2 is SVGAGI in the germline V gene (reference sequence). This CDR3 contains 16 residues. CDR3 sequence reads: CASSYSRTGGYEKLFF. The CDR3 DNA reads TGTGCCAGCAGTTACAGCCGGACAGGGGGCTATGAAAAACTGTTTTTT.

The chain couples TRBV28 to TRBJ2-6; no clear D. V lost 10 bases to trimming and J lost 0 bases, with 10 bases between them. CDR3 length equals 14 residues. Germline V gives CDR1 MDHEN, CDR2 SYDVKM. The CDR3 spells CATKGGSGANVLTF. CDR3 in DNA: TGTGCCACCAAAGGCGGCTCTGGGGCCAACGTCCTGACTTTC.

This chain uses TRBV5-1 with TRBJ2-3, with D unresolved. CDR1 is SGHRS and CDR2 is YFSETQ in the germline V gene. Trimming took off 4 bases at V and 4 bases at J, with 7 bases between the two ends. The CDR3 consists of 12 residues. CDR3 protein: CASSVTSDTQYF. The DNA for the CDR3 is TGCGCCAGCAGCGTGACCTCAGATACGCAGTATTTT.

This clonotype has at least ten counts. This sequence joins TRBV10-3 and TRBJ2-3; unclear D gene. Trimming took 3 bases from V and 3 from J, leaving 13 bases between them. Germline loops: CDR1 ENHRY, CDR2 SYGVKD. CDR3 length: 15 amino acids. The CDR3 DNA reads TGTGCCATCAGTGACCGATCCCCCGGGACAGATACGCAGTATTTT. This encodes CAISDRSPGTDTQYF.

This clonotype showed up many times. This chain joins TRBV6-1 and TRBJ1-2; TRBD1 matches at 11 bases. With 7 bases clipped from V and 3 bases from J, the junction kept 7 bases outside the gene matches. This CDR3 has 15 residues. Germline values: CDR1 MNHNS, CDR2 SASEGT. The CDR3 is CASIVGQGADYGYTF. The CDR3 nucleotides read TGTGCCAGCATAGTAGGACAGGGGGCCGACTATGGCTACACCTTC.

Regarding this clonotype: This may be a read error: a much more frequent sequence differs by one nucleotide. The chain employs TRBV11-2 and TRBJ1-4; D is possibly TRBD1 (5 bases). The CDR3 spans 14 residues. Germline CDR1 and CDR2: SGHAT and FQNNGV. Trimming shortened V by 4 bases and J by 6 bases, and 12 bases separated the two germline ends. The DNA for the CDR3 is TGTGCCAGCAGCTCTTTGGGCAGGGATGAAAAACTGTTTTTT. This encodes CASSSLGRDEKLFF.

At least ten counts were recorded for this clonotype. The rearrangement links TRBV27 to TRBJ2-1; 10 bases are shared with TRBD1. Trimming cost V 8 bases and J 7 bases; bases outside gene matches: 8. Germline V lookup: CDR1 MNHEY, CDR2 SMNVEV (reference sequence). The CDR3 totals 14 residues. CDR3 nucleotides: TGTGCCAGCCGGACAGGGGGGATTTTTAATGAGCAGTTCTTC. This encodes CASRTGGIFNEQFF.

This sequence joins TRBV5-4 and TRBJ1-4; 8 nucleotides agree with TRBD1. The CDR3 covers 14 residues. From germline, CDR1 is SGHNT and CDR2 YYREEE (reference sequence). The V gene end was trimmed by 4 bases and the J gene end by 7 bases; junction bases not matched to a gene: 6. CDR3 sequence: CASSPRGPGEKLFF. The CDR3 DNA sequence: TGTGCCAGCAGCCCCAGGGGGCCTGGTGAAAAACTGTTTTTT.

This clonotype was counted only a few times. This chain links TRBV6-6 with TRBJ1-6; D is perhaps TRBD1 (5 bases). This CDR3 contains 14 residues. The V gene's germline CDR1 is MNHNY and CDR2 SVGAGI (reference sequence). Deletions cut 6 bases from V and 7 bases from J, with 13 bases between. The DNA of the CDR3 is TGTGCCAGCAGCCTTCAGGGAGAAAATTCACCCCTCCACTTT. Encoded protein: CASSLQGENSPLHF.

This clonotype appeared a single time. The CDR3 sequence is CASSASGRQTQYF. CDR3 bases: TGTGCCAGCAGTGCTAGCGGGAGACAGACCCAGTACTTC. This chain uses TRBV2 with TRBJ2-5; 10 bases are shared with TRBD2. CDR3 length equals 13 residues. Losses at the gene ends were 4 bases for V and 6 bases for J; bases not matched to a gene: 2. CDR1 SNHLY and CDR2 FYNNEI come from the germline V gene. Based on the CDR3 plus reference TRBV2 and TRBJ2-5, the full variable domain is EPEVTQTPSHQVTQMGQEVILRCVPISNHLYFYWYRQILGQKVEFLVSFYNNEISEKSEIFDDQFSVERPDGSNFTLKIRSTKLEDSAMYFCASSASGRQTQYFGPGTRLLVL.

This clonotype was observed at least ten times. This chain uses TRBV20-1 with TRBJ2-7; the D is unclear. Germline CDR1 reads DFQATT; CDR2 reads SNEGSKA (reference sequence). The CDR3 is made up of 13 amino acids. V was trimmed by 3 bases and J by 0 bases, leaving 9 bases between them. CDR3 residues: CSASPRVSYEQYF. CDR3 DNA: TGCAGTGCTAGTCCCCGGGTCTCCTACGAGCAGTACTTC.

In its sample, this clonotype was seen many times. V and J are TRBV24-1 and TRBJ2-5; 11 bases agree with TRBD1. The CDR3 is made up of 16 amino acids. V shed 2 bases and J 5 bases; nucleotides not matched to a gene: 6. Germline CDR1 and CDR2: KGHDR and SFDVKD. DNA for the CDR3: TGTGCCACCAGTGATTCCGGACAGGGGGCTAGGGAGACCCAGTACTTC. As protein: CATSDSGQGARETQYF.